The 29 T cell receptor beta chains in this list originate from one sample, sequenced in a study of T cell clonality in common variable immunodeficiency. Study findings and constraints: Fewer deletions and N-nucleotide insertions were reportedly seen in common variable immunodeficiency TCR beta sequences.

No antigens are known for them. Repertoires were generated with immunoSEQ multiplex PCR, while TCRdb's copy carries only in-frame clones and drops some. This set yields 9,500 to 15,000 clones and no singletons; the top ten hold around 6.5%. Source material: peripheral blood mononuclear cells. The receptor source for this set is a human donor with common variable immunodeficiency.

Worth noting for this clone: The read comes to an end 3 residues before the CDR3 does, leaving the germline J gene to fill in the end. V gene TRBV19 combines with J gene TRBJ2-7; TRBD1 might be the D (5 bases). Trimming pared 6 bases from V and 3 bases from J, leaving 24 bases between. The CDR3 is made up of 17 amino acids. Germline CDR1 and CDR2: LNHDA and SQIVND (reference sequence). The chain's CDR3 is CASRKKDSVQGYYEQYF. The sequenced CDR3 bases are TGTGCCAGTAGGAAAAAGGATTCAGTCCAGGGCTACTACGAG.

This clone qualifies as medium-sized. The read falls 3 residues short of the CDR3 end, and the missing part is taken from the germline J gene. The V and J genes are TRBV14 and TRBJ1-1, with a possible D match to TRBD1 (6 bases). Trimming removed 4 bases from V and 7 bases from J, with 19 bases in between. The CDR3 contains 15 residues. The germline gives CDR1 SGHDN, CDR2 FVKESK. The part of the CDR3 DNA that was read is TGTGCCAGCAGCCCCACCATCCGGACAGCCAGTGAA. This translates into CASSPTIRTASE. The whole CDR3 protein is CASSPTIRTASEAFF. Variable domain in full (rest from reference TRBV14 and TRBJ1-1): EAGVTQFPSHSVIEKGQTVTLRCDPISGHDNLYWYRRVMGKEIKFLLHFVKESKQDESGMPNNRFLAERTGGTYSTLKVQPAELEDSGVYFCASSPTIRTASEAFFGQGTRLTVV.

Note on this clone: Read data end 3 residues before the CDR3 end; the end is taken from the germline J gene. V usage is TRBV6-1 and J usage is TRBJ2-1, with 7 bases that match TRBD2. J lost 8 bases, V lost 4 bases, and 14 bases had no gene match. CDR1 is MNHNS, CDR2 SASEGT, per germline. The CDR3 has 16 residues. The CDR3 bases that were read are TGTGCCAGCAGTGGGCAGGGACTACGGTTTTTATATGAG. Protein product: CASSGQGLRFLYE. The entire CDR3 protein is CASSGQGLRFLYEQFF.

This clone was found many times. The observed sequence ends 3 residues before the CDR3 terminus, with the missing tail filled in from the germline J gene. The chain couples TRBV6-1 to TRBJ2-5; a weak D match, TRBD2 (7 bases). This CDR3 has 15 residues. V lost 5 bases, J lost 5 bases, and 18 bases lay in between. Germline CDR1 MNHNS, CDR2 SASEGT. The CDR3 here is CASSQGGGAGETQYF. The covered CDR3 bases are TGTGCCAGCAGTCAAGGTGGGGGGGCTGGGGAGACC.

To note about this clone: The CDR3 end is not reached by the read, which stops 3 residues before it; the germline J gene fills it in. This chain uses TRBV20-1 with TRBJ1-2, with a weak D call TRBD1 (5 bases). The CDR3 has 12 residues. Germline lookup yields CDR1 DFQATT and CDR2 SNEGSKA (reference sequence). CDR3 DNA (partial): TGCAGTGCTAGATCGCTGACAGTGGGC. Amino acids: CSARSLTVG. The entire CDR3 reads CSARSLTVGYTF.

Partial CDR3 DNA: TGTGCCAGCTCACCGCAGGGGGCGCGACCCAACTATGGC. Its protein is CASSPQGARPNYG. The CDR3 in full is CASSPQGARPNYGYTF. The chain links TRBV18 to TRBJ1-2, with 8 positions matching TRBD1. The read finishes 3 residues shy of the CDR3 end, and the germline J gene is used to complete it. Germline CDR1 is KGHSH and CDR2 is LQKENI. The V and J ends lost 3 bases and 2 bases, in that order; junction bases with no gene match: 8. The CDR3 extends over 16 amino acids.

In regard to this clone: The CDR3 goes on 3 residues after the read ends, and that part is filled in from the germline J gene. The rearrangement joins TRBV6-2 or TRBV6-3 to TRBJ1-1; D might be TRBD1 (5 bases). The CDR3 has 14 residues. V lost 0 bases to trimming and J lost 5 bases, with 10 bases between them. In germline, CDR1 is MNHEY, CDR2 SVGEGT. CDR3 sequence reads: CASSYSGRATEAFF. CDR3 DNA, as far as it was read: TGTGCCAGCAGTTACTCGGGCAGGGCTACTGAA.

Notes on this clone: The sequence runs out 3 residues before the end of the CDR3; the remainder is reconstructed from the germline J gene. The J gene is TRBJ2-3, the V gene TRBV7-2; 7 positions agree with TRBD2. Trimming took 5 bases from V and 0 from J; bases not matched to a gene: 2. Germline assignment: CDR1 SGHTA and CDR2 FQGNSA. This CDR3 region has 14 residues. CDR3 DNA (partial): TGTGCCAGCAGCGTACTAGCGAGCACAGATACG. Translation gives CASSVLASTDT. Given in full, the CDR3 is CASSVLASTDTQYF.

This clone was observed a few times. The DNA ends 3 residues before the CDR3 does, and the rest of the CDR3 is filled in from the germline J gene. The chain has TRBV7-8 and TRBJ1-5; a weak D match, TRBD1 (5 bases). The germline gives CDR1 SGHVS, CDR2 FQNEAQ. The CDR3 spans 16 residues. The V and J ends lost 4 bases and 1 base respectively, with 14 bases between them. This CDR3 reads CASSSPGRGSNQPQHF. The covered CDR3 bases are TGTGCCAGCAGCTCTCCGGGACGGGGGAGCAATCAGCCC.

This clone was detected only a few times. Sequencing ends 3 residues short of the CDR3 end; the germline J gene provides the rest. The chain employs TRBV18 and TRBJ2-4; 9 bases are a match to TRBD2. V trimming: 3 bases; J trimming: 0 bases; junction bases outside the gene matches: 12. The length of the CDR3 is 19 residues. From germline, CDR1 is KGHSH and CDR2 LQKENI. The covered CDR3 bases are TGTGCCAGCTCACCTATGGTAGCGGGGGTGCCAATAGCCAAAAACATT. Amino acids: CASSPMVAGVPIAKNI. The full CDR3 sequence reads CASSPMVAGVPIAKNIQYF.

CDR3 bases read: TGTGCCAGCAGAGACGCGGGGCAGCCTTACGAG. Translating it yields CASRDAGQPYE. The complete CDR3 protein is CASRDAGQPYEQYF. This chain connects TRBV2 to TRBJ2-7; a possible D gene is TRBD2 (6 bases). Read data end 3 residues before the CDR3 end; the end is taken from the germline J gene. The length of the CDR3 is 14 residues. Germline V gene data show CDR1 as SNHLY and CDR2 as FYNNEI. V was clipped by 6 bases and J by 4 bases, with 16 bases between them.

This clone has a handful of counts. The sequenced fragment ends 3 residues before the CDR3 boundary, so the rest is inferred from the germline J gene. The chain employs TRBV18 and TRBJ2-1; the D is unclear. The CDR3 covers 16 residues. Per the germline V gene, CDR1 is KGHSH and CDR2 is LQKENI. The V end lost 3 bases, the J end lost 0 bases, and 12 bases lay between the germline ends. CDR3 sequence reads: CASSPSLDTSYNEQFF. CDR3 DNA, as far as it was read: TGTGCCAGCTCACCGTCCCTAGATACCTCCTACAATGAG.

This clone was picked up a small number of times. The sequence runs out 3 residues before the end of the CDR3; the remainder is reconstructed from the germline J gene. This rearrangement joins TRBV11-1 to TRBJ2-5; tentative D call: TRBD2 (5 bases). V lost 6 bases and J lost 2, with 7 bases in between. The CDR3 is 12 amino acids. CDR1 and CDR2 from the germline V gene are SGHAT and FQDESV (reference sequence). The sequenced part of the CDR3 DNA is TGTGCCAGCAGTGAGGGTCAAGAGACC. Translated: CASSEGQET. The entire CDR3 sequence reads CASSEGQETQYF.

This clone occurred a few times. The CDR3 end is not reached by the read, which stops 3 residues before it; the germline J gene fills it in. The V and J genes are TRBV23-1 and TRBJ2-7; 7 positions match TRBD2. TRBV23-1 is an open reading frame, and its role is uncertain. After removal of 3 bases from V and 2 bases from J, the junction contained 10 bases not matched to a gene. This CDR3 contains 16 residues. The CDR3 bases that were read are TGCGCCAGCAGTCAGGCCGGGACTAACAACCCCTACGAG. Translating gives CASSQAGTNNPYE. The full-length CDR3 reads as CASSQAGTNNPYEQYF.

This clone was counted ten times or more. The observed sequence ends 3 residues before the CDR3 terminus, with the missing tail filled in from the germline J gene. The rearrangement uses TRBV14 and TRBJ2-3, with 8 bases that match TRBD2. The length of the CDR3 is 16 residues. Trimming took 0 bases from V and 6 from J; bases not matched to a gene: 8. CDR1 SGHDN and CDR2 FVKESK come from the germline V gene. The DNA read from the CDR3 is TGTGCCAGCAGCCAAGAACCACGGGGGGGGCGCGATACG. Encoded protein: CASSQEPRGGRDT. The whole CDR3 sequence is CASSQEPRGGRDTQYF.

A note on this clone: Read sequence stops 3 residues before the CDR3 end, and the germline J gene provides the missing end. This chain joins TRBV18 and TRBJ1-4, with no clear D. V lost 5 bases and J lost 8, with 6 bases in between. Germline V gene data show CDR1 as KGHSH and CDR2 as LQKENI. This CDR3 has 11 residues. Partial CDR3 DNA: TGTGCCAGCTCAGGCAAGGAAAAA. Its translation: CASSGKEK. The complete CDR3 protein is CASSGKEKLFF.

Regarding this clone: The observed sequence ends 3 residues before the CDR3 terminus, with the missing tail filled in from the germline J gene. J is TRBJ2-7 and V is TRBV6-2 or TRBV6-3; D may be TRBD1 (7 bases). The CDR3 sequence is 13 residues long. Germline assignment: CDR1 MNHEY and CDR2 SVGEGT. V lost 5 bases and J lost 1, with 9 bases in between. The sequenced part of the CDR3 DNA is TGTGCCAGCAGTCAGGGGGGATCCTACGAG. Its translation: CASSQGGSYE. The full CDR3 protein is CASSQGGSYEQYF.

This clone was seen a handful of times. The observed sequence ends 3 residues before the CDR3 terminus, with the missing tail filled in from the germline J gene. This rearrangement joins TRBV2 to TRBJ2-3, with D maybe TRBD2 (6 bases). CDR1 SNHLY and CDR2 FYNNEI come from the germline V gene. The V gene lost 1 base and the J gene lost 3 bases, with 11 bases spanning the gap. The CDR3 covers 15 residues. The DNA read from the CDR3 is TGTGCCAGCAGTGAAGTTGGGGGGTGGACAGATACG. Protein sequence: CASSEVGGWTDT. The full CDR3 is CASSEVGGWTDTQYF.

This clone was seen a handful of times. From the germline J gene comes the end of the CDR3, since the read stops 3 residues before it. The rearrangement links TRBV6-2 or TRBV6-3 to TRBJ2-1; TRBD2 matches at 7 bases. Per germline, CDR1 MNHEY and CDR2 SVGEGT. The CDR3 sequence is 15 residues long. With V trimmed by 5 bases and J by 5 bases, 9 bases remained unmatched. Partial CDR3 DNA: TGTGCCAGCAGTGCCGAACTAGCGTGGAACAATGAG. Translation: CASSAELAWNNE. The whole CDR3 is CASSAELAWNNEQFF.

In the case of this clone: The CDR3 goes on 3 residues after the read ends, and that part is filled in from the germline J gene. The J gene is TRBJ1-2, the V gene TRBV7-9; D not resolved. The CDR3 spans 15 residues. Trimming pared 5 bases from V and 4 bases from J, leaving 17 bases between. CDR1 is SEHNR, CDR2 FQNEAQ, per germline (reference sequence). Here the CDR3 reads CASSTDKPSLYGYTF. CDR3 DNA (partial): TGTGCCAGCAGCACCGACAAACCATCTCTCTATGGC.

This clone was observed a few times. The sequence runs out 3 residues before the end of the CDR3; the remainder is reconstructed from the germline J gene. This chain connects TRBV30 to TRBJ2-5, with no clear D. Between the trimmed V and J ends, which lost 0 bases and 4 bases, there was a span of 3 bases. CDR3 length: 11 residues. Germline values: CDR1 GTSNPN, CDR2 SVGIG (reference sequence). CDR3 sequence: CAWSVLETQYF. The CDR3 bases that were read are TGTGCCTGGAGTGTACTAGAGACC. Filled out from reference TRBV30 and TRBJ2-5, the complete variable domain reads SQTIHQWPATLVQPVGSPLSLECTVEGTSNPNLYWYRQAAGRGLQLLFYSVGIGQISSEVPQNLSASRPQDRQFILSSKKLLLSDSGFYLCAWSVLETQYFGPGTRLLVL.

This clone was observed a handful of times. The CDR3 extends 3 residues past the end of the read, so its final part is completed from the germline J gene. V usage is TRBV23-1 and J usage is TRBJ2-7, with D possibly matching TRBD1 (5 bases). TRBV23-1 is an ORF, with its function uncertain. V was pared by 6 bases and J by 2 bases, with 5 bases between. The CDR3 covers 11 residues. The CDR3 bases that were read are TGCGCCAGCAGGGACACCTACGAG. It is translated as CASRDTYE. The whole CDR3 protein is CASRDTYEQYF.

This clone has only a few counts. The read terminates 3 residues before the CDR3 end, so the remaining end is supplied by the germline J gene. This sequence joins TRBV7-2 and TRBJ2-7, with D unresolved. Trimming took 1 base from V and 3 from J, leaving 13 bases between them. Germline V gene lookup returns CDR1 SGHTA and CDR2 FQGNSA. The CDR3 consists of 15 residues. The CDR3 is CASSLVFGGDYEQYF. The CDR3 DNA, read in part, is TGTGCCAGCAGCTTAGTTTTTGGCGGTGACTACGAG.

In the case of this clone: The observed sequence ends 3 residues before the CDR3 terminus, with the missing tail filled in from the germline J gene. This rearrangement joins TRBV7-3 to TRBJ2-1, with 10 bases fitting TRBD2. The germline gives CDR1 SGHTA, CDR2 FQGTGA. The length of the CDR3 is 17 residues. With 2 bases clipped from V and 4 bases from J, the junction kept 8 bases outside the gene matches. CDR3 loop: CASSLLPGTSVYNEQFF. The sequenced part of the CDR3 DNA is TGTGCCAGCAGCTTACTCCCTGGGACTAGCGTTTACAATGAG.

This clone has ten or more counts. The read ends 3 residues shy of where the CDR3 ends; the end is completed using the germline J gene. J is TRBJ2-3 and V is TRBV18; 10 nucleotides align to TRBD1. The germline CDR1 and CDR2 sequences are KGHSH and LQKENI. V was pared by 3 bases and J by 4 bases, with 4 bases of the junction left unmatched. The CDR3 sequence is 15 residues long. CDR3 in amino acids: CASSPDRGRSDTQYF. Partial CDR3 DNA: TGTGCCAGCTCACCTGACAGGGGGCGCTCAGATACG.

Comments on this clone: The sequenced fragment ends 3 residues before the CDR3 boundary, so the rest is inferred from the germline J gene. The V call is TRBV6-7, the J call TRBJ1-1; unclear D gene. TRBV6-7 is an open reading frame, and its role is uncertain. V lost 6 bases and J lost 1, with 15 bases in between. This CDR3 contains 15 residues. CDR3: CASSRPPTGNTEAFF. The sequenced CDR3 bases are TGTGCCAGCAGCCGCCCTCCGACGGGGAACACTGAA.

A few counts support this clone. Partial CDR3 DNA: TGTGCCTGGAGTCCTGTGAACACCGGGGAG. Its translation: CAWSPVNTGE. The CDR3 in its entirety is CAWSPVNTGELFF. The chain links TRBV30 to TRBJ2-2; D not resolved. The sequence runs out 3 residues before the end of the CDR3; the remainder is reconstructed from the germline J gene. The V end was cut by 2 bases, the J end by 1 base, with 5 bases between. The CDR3 consists of 13 residues. The germline V gene has CDR1 GTSNPN and CDR2 SVGIG (reference sequence).

On this clone itself: The read stops 3 residues short of the end of the CDR3; the missing end is completed from the germline J gene. The chain carries TRBV7-3 and TRBJ2-1; 9 bases are shared with TRBD2. The trim removed 4 bases at V and 4 bases at J, leaving 8 bases unmatched. The CDR3 is 16 amino acids. From germline, CDR1 is SGHTA and CDR2 FQGTGA. The CDR3 is CASSSIQRGVYNEQFF. The covered CDR3 bases are TGTGCCAGCAGCTCAATCCAGCGGGGGGTTTACAATGAG.

In this sample, this clone turned up a few times. Read sequence stops 3 residues before the CDR3 end, and the germline J gene provides the missing end. The gene calls are TRBV23-1 and TRBJ1-1; the match to TRBD1 covers 9 bases. TRBV23-1 is given ORF status, its function remaining uncertain. The CDR3 consists of 15 residues. V shed 10 bases and J 4 bases; nucleotides not matched to a gene: 13. The CDR3 here is CATSAVGQGTTEAFF. The CDR3 DNA, read in part, is TGCGCCACGTCCGCTGTAGGACAGGGGACCACTGAA.